This is a list of T cell receptor beta chains from one sample in a study of blood T cell repertoires in COVID-19. Sequencing was performed with immunoSEQ multiplex PCR; in TCRdb, only in-frame clones are kept and a portion is missing. The sample holds about 190,000 clones, around nine tenths seen once. Sequencing used peripheral blood. The receptors shown here come from a woman in her thirties or forties who had recovered from COVID-19. The conserved cysteine and the conserved F or W are not part of the CDR3 here. A D gene is named only where the DNA matches it firmly.

V	D	J	CDR3
TRBV9	-	TRBJ1-3	ASSRGGNTIY
TRBV4-1	-	TRBJ1-2	ASSQDAIFRQSNYGYT
TRBV7-2	-	TRBJ2-7	ASSLEAGAFNEQY
TRBV5-1	TRBD1	TRBJ2-1	ASSLTGGNLALPYNEQF
TRBV27	TRBD1	TRBJ1-2	ATSRDRGPVYGYT
TRBV5-1	-	TRBJ2-1	ASSLAQYAGNEQF
TRBV24-1	-	TRBJ2-7	ATSDSKLPYYEQY
TRBV29-1	-	TRBJ2-3	SVEGLRRAGTDTQY
TRBV28	TRBD2	TRBJ2-1	ASSFGLAGRNEQF
TRBV12-5	-	TRBJ2-7	ASGRNYEQY
TRBV2	-	TRBJ1-3	ASRSQDGRNTIY
TRBV27	-	TRBJ2-4	ACSFLAKNIQY
TRBV15	TRBD1	TRBJ1-5	ATSPPGQGENQPQH
TRBV7-9	TRBD1	TRBJ2-5	ASSPRDRQETQY
TRBV7-3	-	TRBJ2-1	ASSLAGAGQQTNEQF
TRBV5-1	TRBD2	TRBJ2-1	ASSSGLAGSNEQF
TRBV5-1	-	TRBJ1-2	ASSHSGALYGYT
TRBV5-8	-	TRBJ2-2	ASSLGGGPGIGELF
TRBV7-8	-	TRBJ1-1	ASSSYTGIEAF
TRBV15	-	TRBJ1-2	ATSRDGQAYGYT
TRBV11-3	TRBD1	TRBJ2-1	ASSSGQAYNEQF
TRBV7-2	TRBD2	TRBJ2-1	ASSYMTSGNEQF
TRBV6-1	TRBD2	TRBJ2-3	ASSDRLAATDTQY
TRBV6-1	-	TRBJ2-7	ASSEHPQGYEQY
TRBV18	TRBD1	TRBJ1-1	ASSPVRGLTEAF
TRBV5-1	TRBD1	TRBJ2-3	ASRYRGSDTQY
TRBV5-1	-	TRBJ2-2	ASSLELLNTGELF
TRBV5-6	-	TRBJ1-4	ASTSSATNEKLF
TRBV30	-	TRBJ2-7	AWVGGRNYEQY
TRBV28	-	TRBJ2-3	ASSDTDTQY
TRBV4-3	-	TRBJ2-1	ASSIYGSQEQF
TRBV4-1	-	TRBJ1-1	ASSQGLLNTEAF
TRBV19	TRBD2	TRBJ2-5	ASSIYWLAGGSQETQY
TRBV11-2	TRBD1	TRBJ1-2	ASSLEPEDRGPGYT
TRBV19	TRBD1	TRBJ1-4	ASSKPGQGDEKLF
TRBV6-6	TRBD1	TRBJ1-1	ASSRQGALDTEAF
TRBV5-4	TRBD1	TRBJ2-5	ASSLDRGETQY
TRBV12-5	-	TRBJ1-1	ASGLTGVTEAF
TRBV21-1	-	TRBJ2-7	ASAIGTSGISKSYEQY
TRBV13	-	TRBJ2-6	ASSPREGRGSGANVLT
TRBV19	-	TRBJ2-7	ASSRGQGSTARDYEQY
TRBV9	TRBD1	TRBJ1-5	ASSPGPGTGTGSNQPQH
TRBV6-5	-	TRBJ1-3	ASSPTRGAGSTIY
TRBV10-3	-	TRBJ2-7	AISEQSYEQY
TRBV6-5	-	TRBJ2-7	ASSYQGRYEQY
TRBV15	-	TRBJ2-2	ATSDEDGELF
TRBV20-1	TRBD2	TRBJ2-5	SASLGGREETQY
TRBV7-3	-	TRBJ2-3	ASSSQGRTDTQY
TRBV6-5	-	TRBJ2-5	ASRGQIQETQY
TRBV18	-	TRBJ2-2	ASSPLREAGDTGELF
TRBV7-2	TRBD1	TRBJ1-2	ASSLGQGPGYT
TRBV6-1	TRBD1	TRBJ1-2	ASSDGRTGVYGYT